The TCR beta chain described here comes from a study of blood T cell repertoires in COVID-19 (dated by TCRdb to 2020 to 2022). Concerning the study at large: The collaborator samples originated in the United States, Italy and Spain and spanned the acute and convalescent phases of COVID-19. Samples came from the ongoing ImmuneRACE study (first 160 participants) plus 1,254 subjects from 6 global collaborators. A de-identified subject ID, COVID-19 status, age in years and sex were almost always included in the sample metadata. The repertoires were released in a freely available public database meant as a resource for research on the immune response to SARS-CoV-2. Deeply sampled blood TCRbeta repertoires from subjects exposed to, actively infected with, or recovered from COVID-19 were included in the dataset. Where HLA class I and class II types were available, the types were taken from metadata supplied by the sample provider, not from assay-based typing. The material from the prospective study consisted of cDNA or gDNA derived from T cells, B-cell-depleted T cells, or PBMCs.

TCRbeta CDR3 regions were amplified from genomic DNA using the immunoSEQ Assay, a bias-controlled multiplex PCR. Per the original workflow: Within the assay, amplification of reference gene primers was used to estimate how many nucleated cells each sample contained. To quantify the absolute abundance of each unique TCRbeta CDR3 rearrangement, sequence reads were collapsed and filtered. For each sample, productive Simpson clonality was calculated as the square root of Simpson's diversity index over productive rearrangements. TCRdb took over this immuneACCESS table, retaining in-frame rearrangements with V and J assigned. Such tables are incomplete; in checked studies, under half of the missing clones stem from an unresolved V gene, and the remainder is unexplained. From that table come the V and J calls and clone size; the DNA was used to work out D and trimming. The sample table shows under 200,000 clones, and 87% are seen once. Of the sample, approximately 21% falls within the top ten clones.

The study at large found these results: How much clinical and demographic metadata was included differed by source and by participant, and the metadata was provided uncurated.

The V end loses 2 bases and the J end loses 0 bases, and a stretch of 5 bases separates them. Via the germline V gene (reference sequence), CDR1 is SGHKS and CDR2 YYEKEE. Including the terminal cysteine and phenylalanine, the CDR3 comprises 14 residues. Here the CDR3 DNA is all that survives: 42 bases in frame from base 1. The collaborating institutions used their own protocols to collect whole blood in K2EDTA tubes. For TCRbeta analysis, collaborator samples were shipped as frozen whole blood, as isolated PBMCs, or as DNA extracted from either sample type. A note on this clone: This receptor's antigen is unknown. No much larger clone is present one base from it, and per-base qualities are unavailable.

The clonotype comes from a man in his fifties or sixties with active or convalescent COVID-19. The source material was peripheral blood. Recombination linked TRBV5-5 to TRBJ2-2, with an unclear D gene assignment. The CDR3 reads CASSFQANTGELFF. The nucleotides read TGTGCCAGCAGCTTTCAGGCGAACACCGGGGAGCTGTTTTTT.